This T cell receptor beta chain was retrieved from a study of identical twins' blood T cells. Regarding the study as a whole: Each donor's most abundant TCRbeta clonotypes shared more CDR3 sequences with her twin than unrelated donors.

CDR1 is LGHNT, CDR2 FRNRAP, per germline. The CDR3 runs to 17 residues. Trimming removed 4 bases at V and 2 bases at J, with 18 bases between. The donors were healthy female monozygous twins, three pairs in total. As to this clonotype: Its antigen is undetermined.

TCRdb processed the 5' RACE reads anew with MiXCR; each CDR3 protein has one entry. The table shows hundreds of thousands of distinct CDR3 sequences, with 28% occurring only once. The chain uses TRBV12-5 and TRBJ2-1, with D unclear. This receptor was obtained from a woman aged 18 to 55 in good health. Input material: PBMCs. The CDR3 protein is CASGSIPDGRTYNEQFF. CDR3 in DNA: TGTGCTAGTGGTTCAATTCCGGACGGGCGAACCTACAATGAGCAGTTCTTC.